Reported below is one TCR beta chain. Its antigen is currently unknown. This sample was included in a study of T cell repertoires in cytomegalovirus infection. Whole-study context: Selection of CMV epitopes for the study included recently identified HLA-C-restricted and well-studied HLA-B-restricted ones.

Study-level points and caveats: Within the response measured ex vivo, HLA-C-restricted CMV-specific TCR beta clonotypes were dominant. Summed frequency of shared TCR beta families picked out CMV carriers who also had the relevant HLA.

Via MiXCR, TCRdb re-called the reads, giving one row per CDR3 protein. The sample consists of some 940,000 distinct CDR3 sequences, 30% to 40% of them appearing once. There are 15 residues in the CDR3. Germline CDR1 is SNHLY and CDR2 is FYNNEI. Trimming cost V 5 bases and J 0 bases, with 13 bases left between them. Sequences were derived from cultured CD8+ T cells from PBMCs, sampled from culture after CMV antigen stimulation. The sequence derives from a human donor in good health (CMV status not recorded). Some clones in this sample may be carry-over from other donors' samples. The chain is built from TRBV2 and TRBJ1-1; no reliable D call. The DNA for the CDR3 is TGTGCCAGCAGTCTAGTTCGGGGAGTGAACACTGAAGCTTTCTTT. Its translation is CASSLVRGVNTEAFF.